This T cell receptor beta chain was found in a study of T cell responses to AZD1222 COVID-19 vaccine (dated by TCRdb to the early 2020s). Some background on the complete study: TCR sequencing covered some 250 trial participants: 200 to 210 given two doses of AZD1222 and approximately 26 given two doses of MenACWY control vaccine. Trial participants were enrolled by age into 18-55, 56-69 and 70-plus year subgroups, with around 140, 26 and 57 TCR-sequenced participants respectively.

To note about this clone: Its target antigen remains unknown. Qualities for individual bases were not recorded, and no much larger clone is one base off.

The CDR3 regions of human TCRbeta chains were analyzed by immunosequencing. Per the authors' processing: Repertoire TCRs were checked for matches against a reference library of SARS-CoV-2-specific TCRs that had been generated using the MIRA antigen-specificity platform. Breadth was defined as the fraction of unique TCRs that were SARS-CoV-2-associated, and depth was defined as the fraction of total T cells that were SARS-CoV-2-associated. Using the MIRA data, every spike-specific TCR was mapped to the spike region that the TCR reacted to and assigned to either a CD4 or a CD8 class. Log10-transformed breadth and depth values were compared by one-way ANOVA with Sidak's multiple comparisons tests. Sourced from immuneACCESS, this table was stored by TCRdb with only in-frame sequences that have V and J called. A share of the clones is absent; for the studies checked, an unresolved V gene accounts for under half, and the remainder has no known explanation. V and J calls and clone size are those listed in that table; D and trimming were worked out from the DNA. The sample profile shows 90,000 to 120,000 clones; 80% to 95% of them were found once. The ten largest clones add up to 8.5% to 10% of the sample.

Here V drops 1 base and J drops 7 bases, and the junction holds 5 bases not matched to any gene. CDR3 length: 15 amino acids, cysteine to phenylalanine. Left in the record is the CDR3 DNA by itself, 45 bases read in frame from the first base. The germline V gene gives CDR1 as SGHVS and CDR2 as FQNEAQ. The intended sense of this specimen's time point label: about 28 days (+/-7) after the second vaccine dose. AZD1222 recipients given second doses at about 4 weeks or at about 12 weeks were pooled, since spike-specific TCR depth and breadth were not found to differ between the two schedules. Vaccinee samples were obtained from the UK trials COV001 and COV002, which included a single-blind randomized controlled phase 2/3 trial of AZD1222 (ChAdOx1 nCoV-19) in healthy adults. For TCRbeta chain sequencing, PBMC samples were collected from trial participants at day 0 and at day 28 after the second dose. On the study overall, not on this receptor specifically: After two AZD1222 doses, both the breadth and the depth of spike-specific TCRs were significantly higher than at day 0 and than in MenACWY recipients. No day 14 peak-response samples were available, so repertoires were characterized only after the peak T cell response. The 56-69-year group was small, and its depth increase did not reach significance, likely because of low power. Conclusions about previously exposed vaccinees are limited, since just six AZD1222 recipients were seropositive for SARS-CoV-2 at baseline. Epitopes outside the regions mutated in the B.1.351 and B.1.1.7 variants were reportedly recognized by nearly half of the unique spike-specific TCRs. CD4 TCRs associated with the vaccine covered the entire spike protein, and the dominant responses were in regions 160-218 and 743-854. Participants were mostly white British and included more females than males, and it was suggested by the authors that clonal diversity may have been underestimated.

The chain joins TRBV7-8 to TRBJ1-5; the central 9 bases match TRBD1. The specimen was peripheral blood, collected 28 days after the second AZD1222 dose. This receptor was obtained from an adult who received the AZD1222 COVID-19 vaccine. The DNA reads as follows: TGTGCCAGCAGCTTAGGACAGGGGGTTGGGCAGCCCCAGCATTTT. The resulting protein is CASSLGQGVGQPQHF.